In this sample, the clone carrying this TCR beta chain turned up once. In the original workflow: Amplification with reference gene primers provided the estimates of nucleated cell counts. TCRdb's table, derived via immunoSEQ multiplex PCR, lists solely in-frame clones and lacks some. That table gives V, J and clone size, and the DNA gave D and trimming. The sample yields around 500,000 clones, less than 90% seen once. Germline V gene sequence: CDR1 SGHRS, CDR2 YFSETQ. Unmatched junction bases numbered 12, after V lost 5 bases and J lost 5 bases. The CDR3 covers 18 residues. The data are from a study of blood T cell repertoires in COVID-19.

This TCR derives from a woman aged 60-70 years who had recovered from COVID-19. The chain links TRBV5-1 to TRBJ2-1; 14 bases align to TRBD2. Sequencing was performed on PBMCs or T cells enriched from blood (not recorded which). Here the CDR3 DNA reads TGCGCCAGCAGGGGACTAGCGGGGGAGGCCCTAATAAACAATGAGCAGTTCTTC. Protein sequence: CASRGLAGEALINNEQFF.